This TCR beta chain is from a study of OX40 agonist ivuxolimab in advanced cancers. Study-level information: Patients were dosed with the agonistic anti-OX40 (CD134) antibody ivuxolimab.

Study findings and constraints: Dose levels from 0.1 to 3.0 mg/kg saw CD4+ and CD8+ blood T cells expand clonally by week 6. Antigen specificity was not determined for the expanded peripheral T cells. The mean number of expanded clones was higher in CD8+ T cells than in CD4+.

On this clone: The antigen remains undetermined.

Using immunoSEQ multiplex PCR, the repertoire was profiled, and TCRdb retains in-frame clones only, with some absent. The repertoire has 70,000 to 90,000 clones, about 87% of them found once; the top ten carry 6.9%. The sequence derives from an adult with an advanced solid tumor such as melanoma, head and neck, liver or kidney cancer. The starting material was CD4+ or CD8+ T cells sorted from blood, obtained in a trial of the OX40 agonist ivuxolimab.

The CDR3 is CASSTGQSYNEQFF. The CDR3, as DNA: TGTGCCAGTAGTACGGGCCAAAGCTACAATGAGCAGTTCTTC. The V call is TRBV19, the J call TRBJ2-1; D is undetermined. Germline CDR1 LNHDA, CDR2 SQIVND (reference sequence). This CDR3 spans 14 amino acids. Trimming left V 4 bases short and J 3 bases short, with 10 bases between.